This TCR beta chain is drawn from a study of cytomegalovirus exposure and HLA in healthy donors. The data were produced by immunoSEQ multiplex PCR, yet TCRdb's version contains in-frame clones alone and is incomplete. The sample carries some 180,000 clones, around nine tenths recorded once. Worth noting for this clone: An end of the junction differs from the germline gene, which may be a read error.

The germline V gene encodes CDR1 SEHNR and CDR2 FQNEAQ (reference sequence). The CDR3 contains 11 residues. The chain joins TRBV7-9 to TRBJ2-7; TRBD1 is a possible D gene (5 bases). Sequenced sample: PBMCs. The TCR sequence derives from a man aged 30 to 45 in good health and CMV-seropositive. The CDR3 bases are TGTGCCAGCAGCCTAGAACAGGTTTTGTCCTTC. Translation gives CASSLEQVLSF.